Listed here are 4 T cell receptor beta chains from one sample, sequenced in a study of siplizumab effects on memory and regulatory T cells. Sequenced by immunoSEQ multiplex PCR; TCRdb stores in-frame clones only, minus some. The sample shows 60,000 or so clones, more than 85% of them seen only once. The sequencing sample was made of CD8+ T cells sorted from blood. Receptors were obtained from a human donor in good health.

V usage is TRBV9 and J usage is TRBJ1-2; 10 bases are shared with TRBD1. Germline V gene sequence: CDR1 SGDLS, CDR2 YYNGEE. J gave up 6 bases and V 4 bases, and 3 bases lay outside the gene matches. The CDR3 is 13 residues long. The CDR3 protein is CASSRGTGDGYTF. In nucleotides, the CDR3 is TGTGCCAGCAGCAGAGGGACAGGGGATGGCTACACCTTC.

The rearrangement links TRBV7-2 to TRBJ1-4, with D unresolved. Germline CDR1 and CDR2: SGHTA and FQGNSA. V lost 6 bases and J lost 7, with 18 bases in between. The CDR3 is made up of 15 amino acids. The CDR3 region has the DNA TGTGCCAGCAGTCTAGGGTCCAATTTCCGTGAAAAACTGTTTTTT. It specifies CASSLGSNFREKLFF.

The chain is built from TRBV5-8 and TRBJ2-7; perhaps TRBD2 as D (5 bases). V was shortened by 1 base and J by 4 bases, with 12 bases between the two germline ends. The germline gives CDR1 SGHTS, CDR2 YDEGEE. CDR3 length: 14 amino acids. The CDR3 nucleotides read TGTGCCAGCAGCTTGACGGACGGGATTTACGAGCAGTACTTC. It encodes CASSLTDGIYEQYF.

V usage is TRBV28 and J usage is TRBJ2-5, with D uncertain. Germline CDR1 reads MDHEN; CDR2 reads SYDVKM. V was cut by 4 bases and J by 3 bases, with 9 bases left in between. The CDR3 sequence is 13 residues long. Written as DNA, the CDR3 is TGTGCCAGCAGTTCCCTAAGGAAAGAGACCCAGTACTTC. Translation: CASSSLRKETQYF.